This entry lists 13 T cell receptor beta chains sequenced from one sample in a study of blood T cells in healthy people across ages. Combining a sample-barcoded 5' primer with a J-beta primer mix, a second PCR ran for roughly 6 to 12 cycles. TCRdb passed the 5' RACE reads through MiXCR, listing each CDR3 protein once. In the table there are 890,000 or so distinct CDR3 sequences, around 68% of which are singletons. The source material was blood. The receptors were gathered from a man between 25 and 39 years old in good health.

The chain combines TRBV4-2 with TRBJ2-5; D assignment may be TRBD1 or TRBD2 (7 bases each). V dropped 6 bases and J dropped 5 bases, with 13 bases sitting between them. This CDR3 has 13 residues. The germline V gene encodes CDR1 LGHNA and CDR2 YNFKEQ. CDR3 loop: CASSQGGDETQYF. The CDR3 DNA reads as TGTGCCAGCAGTCAGGGGGGGGACGAGACCCAGTACTTC.

The chain links TRBV5-1 to TRBJ1-4; TRBD1 matches 7 bases. From germline, CDR1 is SGHRS and CDR2 YFSETQ. V shed 3 bases, J shed 3 bases, and the junction held 5 bases outside the gene matches. CDR3 length: 15 amino acids. The CDR3 region has the DNA TGCGCCAGCAGCTCTACAGGGGTTTCTAATGAAAAACTGTTTTTT. Protein: CASSSTGVSNEKLFF.

The chain recombines TRBV10-3 with TRBJ2-4; unclear D gene. The J call may be faulty, since TRBJ2-7 better matches the DNA end. Germline V gene sequence: CDR1 ENHRY, CDR2 SYGVKD. This CDR3 comprises 12 residues. Here the CDR3 reads CAISYTAYEQYF. The CDR3 region has the DNA TGTGCCATCAGTTACACCGCCTACGAGCAGTACTTC.

In DNA form, the CDR3 reads TGTGCCAGCAGCTCCCTGGGGAATCCCTACGAGCAGTACTTC. Residues: CASSSLGNPYEQYF. This rearrangement joins TRBV7-9 to TRBJ2-7; no clear D. V shed 4 bases and J shed 2 bases, with 12 bases lying between them. CDR1 is SEHNR, CDR2 FQNEAQ, per germline (reference sequence). CDR3 length equals 14 residues.

In this sample, this clonotype turned up once. This chain links TRBV9 with TRBJ1-6, with a weak D call TRBD1 (6 bases). The CDR3 loop spans 13 amino acids. In germline, CDR1 is SGDLS, CDR2 YYNGEE. V lost 3 bases, J lost 9 bases, and 10 bases lay in between. The chain's CDR3 is CASSAPGASPLHF. The CDR3 bases are TGTGCCAGCAGCGCTCCAGGGGCTTCACCCCTCCACTTT.

Turning to this clonotype: At one boundary the junction diverges from the germline segment, which might be a read error. This chain's CDR3 is CSPIPTGSDMQYF. DNA of the CDR3: TGCAGCCCTATACCTACCGGTTCGGATATGCAGTATTTT. The chain couples TRBV20-1 to TRBJ2-3; D is uncertain. Germline V gene lookup returns CDR1 DFQATT and CDR2 SNEGSKA (reference sequence). The CDR3 is made up of 13 amino acids.

This clonotype was detected a few times. The rearrangement joins TRBV28 to TRBJ2-7; D is perhaps TRBD1 (5 bases). The CDR3 is 12 residues long. V shed 11 bases and J shed 2 bases, with 13 bases lying between them. CDR1 is MDHEN, CDR2 SYDVKM, per germline. In DNA, the CDR3 is TGTGCCTCTGGGGAACAGGCCTACGAGCAGTACTTC. It translates to CASGEQAYEQYF.

The chain is built from TRBV7-9 and TRBJ1-1; 8 positions agree with TRBD1. J lost 8 bases, V lost 5 bases, and 10 bases had no gene match. This CDR3 has 14 residues. Per germline, CDR1 SEHNR and CDR2 FQNEAQ (reference sequence). CDR3 region: CASSLQTGESEAFF. Here the CDR3 DNA reads TGTGCCAGCAGCCTCCAGACAGGGGAATCGGAAGCTTTCTTT. Variable domain in full (rest from reference TRBV7-9 and TRBJ1-1): DTGVSQNPRHKITKRGQNVTFRCDPISEHNRLYWYRQTLGQGPEFLTYFQNEAQLEKSRLLSDRFSAERPKGSFSTLEIQRTEQGDSAMYLCASSLQTGESEAFFGQGTRLTVV.

V and J are TRBV7-2 and TRBJ2-3, with D possibly being TRBD1 (7 bases). The CDR3 has 16 amino acids. The V end was cut by 3 bases, the J end by 2 bases, with 15 bases between. CDR1 SGHTA and CDR2 FQGNSA come from the germline V gene. CDR3 nucleotides: TGTGCCAGCAGCTTTGCGACAGGGACTCCCACAGATACGCAGTATTTT. This gives the protein CASSFATGTPTDTQYF.

The chain uses TRBV14 and TRBJ2-1; D may be TRBD1 or TRBD2 (5 bases each). Trimming took off 4 bases at V and 7 bases at J, with 14 bases between the two ends. Germline V gives CDR1 SGHDN, CDR2 FVKESK. The CDR3 is 14 residues long. CDR3 amino acids: CASSRPGPVNEQFF. CDR3 nucleotide sequence: TGTGCCAGCAGCCGCCCGGGACCAGTGAATGAGCAGTTCTTC.

The rearrangement links TRBV20-1 to TRBJ2-5; D remains unclear. Trimming stripped 7 bases from V and 1 base from J, with 13 bases between. CDR3 length: 13 residues. Germline values: CDR1 DFQATT, CDR2 SNEGSKA (reference sequence). This chain's CDR3 is CSVAWVGQETQYF. DNA of the CDR3: TGCAGTGTGGCCTGGGTCGGCCAAGAGACCCAGTACTTC.

This clonotype was seen ten or more times. This chain joins TRBV20-1 and TRBJ2-7, with 7 bases identical to TRBD2. There are 11 residues in the CDR3. The V gene end was trimmed by 4 bases and the J gene end by 7 bases; junction bases not matched to a gene: 4. The germline gives CDR1 DFQATT, CDR2 SNEGSKA (reference sequence). CDR3 in DNA: TGCAGTGCTACCGTGGGGGGGGAGCAGTACTTC. Translated: CSATVGGEQYF.

The chain has TRBV20-1 and TRBJ2-7, with TRBD2 matching 12 bases. The V segment lost 6 bases and the J segment 3 bases; nucleotides outside the gene matches: 9. Per the germline V gene, CDR1 is DFQATT and CDR2 is SNEGSKA (reference sequence). This CDR3 region has 15 residues. In DNA, the CDR3 is TGCAGTGCCTCTCGACTAGCGGGGGCCAGCTACGAGCAGTACTTC. This encodes CSASRLAGASYEQYF.